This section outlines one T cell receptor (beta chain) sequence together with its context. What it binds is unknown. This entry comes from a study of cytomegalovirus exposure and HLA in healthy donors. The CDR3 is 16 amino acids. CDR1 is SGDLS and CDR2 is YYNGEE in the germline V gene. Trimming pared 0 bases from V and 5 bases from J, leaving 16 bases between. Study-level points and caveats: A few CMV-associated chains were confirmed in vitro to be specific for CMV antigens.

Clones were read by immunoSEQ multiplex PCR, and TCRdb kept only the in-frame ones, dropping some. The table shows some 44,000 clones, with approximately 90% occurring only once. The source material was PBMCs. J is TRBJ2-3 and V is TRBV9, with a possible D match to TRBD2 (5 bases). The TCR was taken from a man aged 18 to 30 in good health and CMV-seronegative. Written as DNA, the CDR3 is TGTGCCAGCAGCGTAGTAGAAGGCGGGTTGGGAGATACGCAGTATTTT. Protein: CASSVVEGGLGDTQYF.